One and the same sample provided the 2 T cell receptor beta chains below, sequenced in a study of OX40 agonist ivuxolimab in advanced cancers. Only in-frame clones appear in the TCRdb table, and some are missing; sequencing was by immunoSEQ multiplex PCR. This sample yields approximately 56,000 clones, of which 75% to 90% are seen a single time; about 14% belongs to the top ten. Sequences were derived from CD4+ or CD8+ T cells sorted from blood, sampled in a trial of the OX40 agonist ivuxolimab. These receptor sequences come from an adult with an advanced solid tumor such as melanoma, head and neck, liver or kidney cancer.

This clone was observed a handful of times. V gene TRBV5-4 combines with J gene TRBJ1-1; possibly TRBD1 for D (6 bases). The CDR3 has 14 amino acids. Germline V gene data show CDR1 as SGHNT and CDR2 as YYREEE (reference sequence). The germline V and J ends were trimmed by 0 bases and 3 bases, with 9 bases remaining between them. CDR3 coding DNA: TGTGCCAGCAGCTTGGACAGGGAGGACACTGAAGCTTTCTTT. Encoded protein: CASSLDREDTEAFF.

Turning to this clone: One junction end disagrees with the germline gene, perhaps due to a read error. The chain couples TRBV27 to TRBJ2-1; 11 bases align to TRBD2. Germline V CDR1 and CDR2: MNHEY, SMNVEV (reference sequence). The CDR3 totals 16 residues. The CDR3 DNA follows: TGTGTCAGCAGTCCCCTGAGTAGCGGGGGGGTAGGAAGTCAGTTCTTC. Translating gives CVSSPLSSGGVGSQFF.